Sequencing of this T cell receptor (beta chain) was carried out in a study of T cells in Graves' hyperthyroidism and ophthalmopathy. The TCR beta CDR3 regions underwent amplification using RNA transcripts as the source. In the first-round RT-PCR of the TCR CDR3, the HTBI primer set was used. TCRdb redid the calling of the multiplex PCR reads with MiXCR, one entry per CDR3 protein. This table has about 290,000 distinct CDR3 sequences, roughly 13% appearing once. Regarding this clonotype: This could be a read error, since a much larger clone is one nucleotide away.

Those with hyperthyroidism were 18 to 65 years old, newly diagnosed, and ill for under 2 months. Diagnosing involved the use of clinical symptoms, serum thyroxine and TRAb, thyroid ultrasound and orbital computed tomography. PBMCs were derived from about 10 ml fresh peripheral blood. V lost 2 bases and J 2 bases, leaving 13 bases between the germline ends. The germline gives CDR1 MDHEN, CDR2 SYDVKM. The CDR3 has 15 residues. The receptor comes from a woman between 40 and 55 years old with Graves' hyperthyroidism. V is TRBV28 and J is TRBJ2-7, with D perhaps assigned TRBD1 or TRBD2 (6 bases each). Material for sequencing was blood. CDR3: CASSLGFGGPYEQYF. The CDR3 DNA follows: TGTGCCAGCAGTTTAGGCTTCGGGGGCCCCTACGAGCAGTACTTC. The full variable domain, with the rest looked up from reference TRBV28 and TRBJ2-7, is DVKVTQSSRYLVKRTGEKVFLECVQDMDHENMFWYRQDPGLGLRLIYFSYDVKMKEKGDIPEGYSVSREKKERFSLILESASTNQTSMYLCASSLGFGGPYEQYFGPGTRLTVT.